Following are 14 T cell receptor beta chains from one sample sequenced in a study of T cells after yellow fever vaccination. TCRdb fed the 5' RACE reads into MiXCR, producing one record per CDR3 protein. The sample consists of about 340,000 distinct CDR3 sequences, roughly an eighth of them appearing once. The source was CD4+ T cells sorted from PBMCs, collected 15 days after the yellow fever booster vaccination. The receptors were gathered from a man aged 18 to 29 who received the YFV17D yellow fever vaccine.

This clonotype was seen more than once but under ten times. The chain joins TRBV10-3 to TRBJ1-1, with a possible D match to TRBD1 (5 bases). Germline V lookup: CDR1 ENHRY, CDR2 SYGVKD. Trimming removed 11 bases from V and 4 bases from J, with 11 bases in between. The CDR3 covers 11 residues. The CDR3 protein is CAVQVSTEAFF. The CDR3 coding sequence is TGTGCCGTACAGGTTAGCACTGAAGCTTTCTTT.

V usage is TRBV9 and J usage is TRBJ1-2, with D unresolved. V lost 0 bases to trimming and J lost 2 bases, with 11 bases between them. The CDR3 sequence is 15 residues long. Germline loops: CDR1 SGDLS, CDR2 YYNGEE. The CDR3, as DNA: TGTGCCAGCAGCGTAGGGCATAATCCCAACTATGGCTACACCTTC. This encodes CASSVGHNPNYGYTF.

The chain links TRBV27 to TRBJ1-6; weak D call: TRBD1 (5 bases). The germline CDR1 and CDR2 sequences are MNHEY and SMNVEV (reference sequence). The V and J ends lost 6 bases and 10 bases respectively, with 13 bases between them. The CDR3 is made up of 13 amino acids. CDR3 sequence: CASSRQPRSPLHF. The CDR3 coding sequence is TGTGCCAGCAGCAGACAGCCTCGATCACCCCTCCACTTT.

This clonotype has only a few counts. V is TRBV5-1 and J is TRBJ2-1, with 11 bases that match TRBD2. Germline V gene lookup returns CDR1 SGHRS and CDR2 YFSETQ. Losses at the gene ends were 4 bases for V and 5 bases for J; bases not matched to a gene: 8. This CDR3 contains 16 residues. This chain's CDR3 is CASSRTGTSGNNEQFF. The CDR3 DNA sequence: TGCGCCAGCAGCCGGACCGGGACTAGCGGTAACAATGAGCAGTTCTTC.

J is TRBJ1-5 and V is TRBV6-6; D is unresolved. The CDR3 totals 14 residues. CDR1 is MNHNY and CDR2 is SVGAGI in the germline V gene (reference sequence). The ends were cut back, 0 bases at V and 4 bases at J, with 7 bases in the middle. For the CDR3, the DNA is TGTGCCAGCAGTTACTCGACCAAAAATCAGCCCCAGCATTTT. Its protein product is CASSYSTKNQPQHF.

This clonotype was seen a handful of times. This sequence joins TRBV27 and TRBJ1-1; D remains unclear. This CDR3 contains 11 residues. Germline CDR1 MNHEY, CDR2 SMNVEV (reference sequence). V was shortened by 1 base and J by 7 bases, with 4 bases between the two germline ends. The CDR3 spells CASSLYGEAFF. CDR3 bases: TGTGCCAGCAGTTTATACGGTGAAGCTTTCTTT.

CDR3 DNA sequence: TGCGCCAGCAGCCAAGAATCGGGAAGTTACAATGAGCAGTTCTTC. Its protein product is CASSQESGSYNEQFF. The chain has TRBV4-3 and TRBJ2-1, with a possible D match to TRBD2 (5 bases). V was clipped by 0 bases and J by 4 bases, with 10 bases between them. In germline, CDR1 is LGHNA, CDR2 YSLEER. There are 15 residues in the CDR3.

This sequence joins TRBV4-3 and TRBJ1-6; 10 bases are shared with TRBD1. V dropped 4 bases and J dropped 7; count of bases not matched to a gene: 7. The CDR3 sequence is 16 residues long. Germline-derived CDR1 and CDR2 are LGHNA and YSLEER. CDR3: CASSRTPGQGNSPLHF. CDR3 in DNA: TGCGCCAGCAGCCGGACCCCGGGACAGGGGAATTCACCCCTCCACTTT.

This clonotype was seen a handful of times. The chain joins TRBV5-8 to TRBJ1-5, with D unresolved. The CDR3 runs to 15 residues. Trimming cost V 0 bases and J 1 base, with 8 bases left between them. Germline V lookup: CDR1 SGHTS, CDR2 YDEGEE. In DNA form, the CDR3 reads TGTGCCAGCAGCTTGGGGCTGGGCAGCAATCAGCCCCAGCATTTT. This codes for CASSLGLGSNQPQHF.

The rearrangement uses TRBV28 and TRBJ1-1; the D gene is possibly TRBD1 (6 bases). The germline V and J ends were trimmed by 7 bases and 1 base, with 13 bases remaining between them. CDR3 size: 14 residues. CDR1 is MDHEN and CDR2 is SYDVKM in the germline V gene. CDR3 sequence: CASTPGGQNTEAFF. Here the CDR3 DNA reads TGTGCCAGCACCCCCGGGGGCCAGAACACTGAAGCTTTCTTT.

This clonotype was observed a handful of times. V and J are TRBV5-1 and TRBJ1-4, with a tentative D call TRBD1 (5 bases). Germline V gene sequence: CDR1 SGHRS, CDR2 YFSETQ. The CDR3 spans 13 residues. With 4 bases removed from V and 12 bases from J, the gap between germline ends came to 16 bases. The CDR3 bases are TGCGCCAGCAGCGATTTTCAGGGAAGGGAACTGTTTTTT. Translating gives CASSDFQGRELFF.

The sample holds many counts of this clonotype. The J gene is TRBJ2-1, the V gene TRBV20-1, with a possible D match to TRBD2 (7 bases). The V end lost 5 bases, the J end lost 7 bases, and 21 bases lay between the germline ends. The CDR3 spans 15 residues. Germline V gene lookup returns CDR1 DFQATT and CDR2 SNEGSKA (reference sequence). The CDR3 nucleotides read TGCAGTGCTCCCCTAGGGGGGGCCGTTGGGAATGAGCAGTTCTTC. Translation: CSAPLGGAVGNEQFF.

This clonotype was picked up a small number of times. The rearrangement links TRBV6-2 or TRBV6-3 to TRBJ2-7; 13 bases are shared with TRBD2. CDR3 size: 16 residues. J gave up 9 bases and V 5 bases, and 13 bases lay outside the gene matches. Germline V gives CDR1 MNHEY, CDR2 SVGEGT. The CDR3 bases are TGTGCCAGCAGTACGCCGGGACTAGCGGGGCAGTTATGGCAGTACGTC. This sequence encodes CASSTPGLAGQLWQYV.

The chain links TRBV6-2 or TRBV6-3 to TRBJ2-3; D is perhaps TRBD1 (8 bases). V gave up 6 bases and J gave up 1 base, with 14 bases separating them. This CDR3 is 15 amino acids long. The V gene's germline CDR1 is MNHEY and CDR2 SVGEGT. The DNA for the CDR3 is TGTGCCAGCAGAGGGAGGGGACAGGGCACAGATACGCAGTATTTT. Translated, it gives CASRGRGQGTDTQYF.